One and the same sample provided the 21 T cell receptor beta chains below, sequenced in a study of tumor-infiltrating lymphocytes in oesophageal squamous cell carcinoma (dated by TCRdb to about 2016). Library prep was done by PCR. The data were produced on an Illumina HiSeq 2000. Through fastp at Q25 and MiXCR, TCRdb rebuilt clones from the public reads, retaining in-frame beta chains. Every entry covers one CDR3 protein and lists the most common genes and DNA from its rows. Counted in this sample were approximately 20,000 distinct CDR3 sequences; almost 40% of them appeared once. 6.5% to 8.5% of the sample is taken by the ten largest. What was sequenced was blood. The receptors were gathered from a male donor with esophageal squamous cell carcinoma.

This clonotype showed up just once. The chain uses TRBV11-2 and TRBJ2-3; D tentatively reads TRBD1 or TRBD2 (5 bases each). The V gene lost 1 base and the J gene lost 3 bases, with 17 bases spanning the gap. The CDR3 is made up of 17 amino acids. CDR1 is SGHAT, CDR2 FQNNGV, per germline. The CDR3 loop is CASSLVPGTLITDTQYF. DNA for the CDR3: TGTGCCAGCAGCTTAGTCCCCGGGACGTTGATTACAGATACGCAGTATTTT.

The rearrangement links TRBV9 to TRBJ2-5; 10 bases agree with TRBD2. After removal of 4 bases from V and 11 bases from J, the junction contained 23 bases not matched to a gene. The CDR3 extends over 18 amino acids. In germline, CDR1 is SGDLS, CDR2 YYNGEE. Here the CDR3 reads CASSSTSSGSSPYNEQYF. DNA for the CDR3: TGTGCCAGCAGCTCAACGTCTAGCGGGAGTAGCCCCTACAATGAGCAGTACTTC.

This clonotype was found many times. The chain carries TRBV28 and TRBJ2-7; D assignment may be TRBD1 or TRBD2 (5 bases each). V gave up 3 bases and J gave up 3 bases, with 6 bases separating them. The CDR3 spans 12 residues. Per germline, CDR1 MDHEN and CDR2 SYDVKM. The CDR3 nucleotides are TGTGCCAGCAGTTTGGGGGACTACGAGCAGTACTTC. It specifies CASSLGDYEQYF.

This clonotype was seen ten or more times. V and J are TRBV14 and TRBJ2-7; 12 nucleotides align to TRBD2. Trimming took 5 bases from V and 7 from J; bases not matched to a gene: 9. The CDR3 is made up of 15 amino acids. The V gene's germline CDR1 is SGHDN and CDR2 FVKESK. CDR3 loop: CASSSSGGVYNEQYF. CDR3 sequence (DNA): TGTGCCAGCAGCTCTAGCGGGGGGGTCTACAATGAGCAGTACTTC.

As to this clonotype: Without the conserved terminal phenylalanine or tryptophan, this CDR3 likely stems from a read error. It is unclear where the CDR3 begins or ends on the DNA, so no DNA is shown, and the CDR3 is as TCRdb lists it. The rearrangement joins TRBV6-6 to TRBJ2-6; TRBD1 reflects the table's D call only, with no check against the DNA. The CDR3 is 8 residues long, ends included. CDR1 and CDR2 (germline): MNHNY, SVGAGI (reference sequence). The CDR3 sequence is CASSYGGT.

The chain has TRBV7-6 and TRBJ2-5, with TRBD2 as a possible D gene (6 bases). The J call is doubtful: the DNA matches TRBJ2-1 better. The CDR3 covers 17 residues. Germline values: CDR1 SGHVS, CDR2 FNYEAQ. DNA of the CDR3: TGTGCCAGCAGCTTCTTAGCGGCCGAGTTGGGTGGAAATGAGCAGTTCTTC. Translating it yields CASSFLAAELGGNEQFF.

This rearrangement joins TRBV6-2 or TRBV6-3 to TRBJ1-4; TRBD1 matches 8 bases. Germline values: CDR1 MNHEY, CDR2 SVGEGT. The trim removed 4 bases at V and 2 bases at J, leaving 0 bases unmatched. This CDR3 is 14 amino acids long. This chain's CDR3 is CASSWTGTNEKLFF. CDR3 nucleotide sequence: TGTGCCAGCAGTTGGACAGGGACTAATGAAAAACTGTTTTTT.

Many counts were recorded for this clonotype. The chain links TRBV2 to TRBJ1-1, with D possibly TRBD1 on 5 matching bases. The CDR3 loop spans 15 amino acids. From germline, CDR1 is SNHLY and CDR2 FYNNEI. V was shortened by 4 bases and J by 1 base, with 13 bases between the two germline ends. The CDR3 spells CASSVRDLGNTEAFF. The DNA of the CDR3 is TGTGCCAGCAGTGTGAGGGACCTAGGGAACACTGAAGCTTTCTTT.

The table lists this clonotype with many counts. The V call is TRBV14, the J call TRBJ1-2; 8 bases fit TRBD1. Germline CDR1 is SGHDN and CDR2 is FVKESK. The V segment lost 3 bases and the J segment 4 bases; nucleotides outside the gene matches: 4. The CDR3 contains 14 residues. This CDR3 reads CASSHDRGTYGYTF. The CDR3, as DNA: TGTGCCAGCAGCCACGACAGGGGAACCTATGGCTACACCTTC. The full variable domain, rest sourced from reference TRBV14 and TRBJ1-2, is EAGVTQFPSHSVIEKGQTVTLRCDPISGHDNLYWYRRVMGKEIKFLLHFVKESKQDESGMPNNRFLAERTGGTYSTLKVQPAELEDSGVYFCASSHDRGTYGYTFGSGTRLTVV.

The chain has TRBV6-1 and TRBJ1-1, with D possibly called TRBD1 or TRBD2 (7 bases each). The J call may not be correct, given that the DNA end is closer to TRBJ2-2. This CDR3 is built from 15 residues. CDR1 MNHNS and CDR2 SASEGT come from the germline V gene. The CDR3 nucleotides read TGTGCCAGCAGTTACAACCAGGGGGGGACCGGGGAGCTGTTTTTT. Its translation: CASSYNQGGTGELFF.

The rearrangement joins TRBV28 to TRBJ2-3, with D perhaps matching TRBD2 (6 bases). Germline lookup yields CDR1 MDHEN and CDR2 SYDVKM. CDR3 length: 15 amino acids. Trimming shortened V by 3 bases and J by 2 bases, and 12 bases separated the two germline ends. The DNA of the CDR3 is TGTGCCAGCAGTTTCGGTCTAGCGTACACAGATACGCAGTATTTT. Its translation: CASSFGLAYTDTQYF.

To note about this clonotype: The conserved phenylalanine or tryptophan is not found at the CDR3 terminus, so this likely reflects a read error. The DNA is left out, because the CDR3 cannot be placed on it with certainty; the CDR3 is given as TCRdb lists it. The rearrangement links TRBV6-1 to TRBJ2-6; the DNA was not used to check the table's D call, TRBD1. The CDR3 extends over 17 residues, inclusive of both ends. Looked up from germline, CDR1 is MNHNS and CDR2 is SASEGT. The CDR3 region is CASSVKTGSSYEQYFGA.

Concerning this clonotype: Here the CDR3 omits its conserved ending phenylalanine or tryptophan, so a read error is the likely source. No DNA is shown, since the ends of the CDR3 on it are uncertain; the CDR3 is the one TCRdb lists. The chain has TRBV7-2 and TRBJ2-5; TRBD2 reflects the table's D call only, with no check against the DNA. Germline V lookup: CDR1 SGHTA, CDR2 FQGNSA. The CDR3 comprises 17 residues, both ends counted. CDR3 in amino acids: CASSLEGLGVNEQFFGS.

The rearrangement uses TRBV7-2 and TRBJ2-4; no firm D call. The J call is in doubt because the DNA end fits TRBJ2-7 better. The germline V gene has CDR1 SGHTA and CDR2 FQGNSA. This CDR3 is 12 amino acids long. The CDR3 spells CASSLSDYEQYF. In DNA form, the CDR3 reads TGTGCCAGCAGCTTAAGTGACTACGAGCAGTACTTC.

In this sample, this clonotype is medium-sized. This CDR3 is CASSLAPRTTEAFF. The CDR3, as DNA: TGTGCCAGCAGCTTAGCGCCCCGGACCACTGAAGCTTTCTTT. The V gene is TRBV7-2, the J gene TRBJ1-1; D ambiguous. The ends were cut back, 0 bases at V and 4 bases at J, with 9 bases in the middle. CDR1 and CDR2 from the germline V gene are SGHTA and FQGNSA. The CDR3 consists of 14 residues.

The rearrangement uses TRBV7-3 and TRBJ2-1, with TRBD2 identical over 8 bases. CDR1 SGHTA and CDR2 FQGTGA come from the germline V gene. The trim removed 0 bases at V and 7 bases at J, leaving 8 bases unmatched. The CDR3 extends over 16 amino acids. The CDR3, as DNA: TGTGCCAGCAGCTTAACGTCGGTAGCGGGAAGGAATGAGCAGTTCTTC. Its protein is CASSLTSVAGRNEQFF.

This clonotype was found once. This clone may be a read error of a much larger clone one base away. The V and J genes are TRBV7-3 and TRBJ2-5, with D tentatively TRBD2 (6 bases). From germline, CDR1 is SGHTA and CDR2 FQGTGA. The CDR3 spans 16 residues. V lost 5 bases and J lost 11, with 27 bases in between. The CDR3 nucleotides read TGTGCCAGCAGCCTTTTAGCCGGGAGTGCCTACAATGAGCAGTACTTC. Translated, it gives CASSLLAGSAYNEQYF. The full variable domain, completed using reference TRBV7-3 and TRBJ2-5, is GAGVSQTPSNKVTEKGKYVELRCDPISGHTALYWYRQSLGQGPEFLIYFQGTGAADDSGLPNDRFFAVRPEGSVSTLKIQRTERGDSAVYLCASSLLAGSAYNEQYFGPGTRLLVL.

This clonotype came up many times. This rearrangement joins TRBV15 to TRBJ2-5, with TRBD2 as a possible D gene (5 bases). Germline loops: CDR1 LNHNV, CDR2 YYDKDF (reference sequence). V was pared by 3 bases and J by 5 bases, with 10 bases between. The CDR3 has 13 amino acids. Here the CDR3 reads CATSRYSGETQYF. CDR3 in DNA: TGTGCCACCAGCAGGTACTCGGGGGAGACCCAGTACTTC.

This clonotype is categorized as medium-sized. This chain joins TRBV10-3 and TRBJ2-1, with D unclear. Germline loops: CDR1 ENHRY, CDR2 SYGVKD. CDR3 length: 13 residues. Trimming cost V 4 bases and J 5 bases, with 9 bases left between them. The CDR3 is CAISVLDDNEQFF. CDR3 bases: TGTGCCATCAGTGTGTTGGATGACAATGAGCAGTTCTTC.

Regarding this clonotype: One junction end disagrees with the germline gene, perhaps due to a read error. The J gene is TRBJ2-1, the V gene TRBV7-7; tentative D call: TRBD2 (6 bases). CDR3 length equals 13 residues. Germline CDR1 and CDR2: SSHAT and FNYEAQ (reference sequence). CDR3: CASSAGTYNEQFF. The CDR3 bases are TGTGCTAGCAGCGCCGGGACTTACAATGAGCAGTTCTTC. Using reference TRBV7-7 and TRBJ2-1 for the parts outside the CDR3, the full variable domain is GAGVSQSPRYKVTKRGQDVTLRCDPISSHATLYWYQQALGQGPEFLTYFNYEAQPDKSGLPSDRFSAERPEGSISTLTIQRTEQRDSAMYRCASSAGTYNEQFFGPGTRLTVL.

This clonotype was seen repeatedly, ten times or more. The gene calls are TRBV2 and TRBJ1-1; maybe TRBD1 (6 bases). The germline V gene has CDR1 SNHLY and CDR2 FYNNEI. Trimming removed 3 bases from V and 3 bases from J, with 14 bases in between. This CDR3 spans 15 amino acids. The CDR3 DNA reads TGTGCCAGCAGTGAGTTAGGGGGGAAGTACACTGAAGCTTTCTTT. It codes for CASSELGGKYTEAFF.